The source of this T cell receptor beta chain is a study of tumor-infiltrating lymphocytes in primary liver carcinoma. Across the whole study: Patients comprised men and women whose ages fell between 30 and 69 years.

A constant-region primer served to make TCR beta cDNA from about 0.45 ug total RNA. Amplification in three nested multiplex PCR rounds with slightly modified ARM-PCR gave rise to TCR beta libraries. For around 9 cycles apiece, the opening two PCR rounds ran with TRBV1-TRBV30 forward primers and a C-beta reverse primer. TCRdb re-called the multiplex PCR reads through MiXCR, storing one row per CDR3 protein. This sample has about 54,000 distinct CDR3 sequences, with about 70% found just once. Per the germline V gene, CDR1 is ENHRY and CDR2 is SYGVKD. There are 18 residues in the CDR3. V shed 4 bases and J 0 bases; nucleotides not matched to a gene: 12. For each extraction, RNA and DNA were obtained together from 20-30 mg of unsorted bulk tissue.

This sequence was found in a man in his forties or fifties with primary liver carcinoma and hepatitis B virus infection. The rearrangement uses TRBV10-3 and TRBJ2-3; the match to TRBD2 covers 8 bases. Sample: liver tumor tissue from sampling region 2. Subset indicated: tumor region T2, inferior pole. CDR3 nucleotide sequence: TGTGCCATCAGTGCGCGGGTTTTAGCGGGATTTAGCACAGATACGCAGTATTTT. Its translation is CAISARVLAGFSTDTQYF.